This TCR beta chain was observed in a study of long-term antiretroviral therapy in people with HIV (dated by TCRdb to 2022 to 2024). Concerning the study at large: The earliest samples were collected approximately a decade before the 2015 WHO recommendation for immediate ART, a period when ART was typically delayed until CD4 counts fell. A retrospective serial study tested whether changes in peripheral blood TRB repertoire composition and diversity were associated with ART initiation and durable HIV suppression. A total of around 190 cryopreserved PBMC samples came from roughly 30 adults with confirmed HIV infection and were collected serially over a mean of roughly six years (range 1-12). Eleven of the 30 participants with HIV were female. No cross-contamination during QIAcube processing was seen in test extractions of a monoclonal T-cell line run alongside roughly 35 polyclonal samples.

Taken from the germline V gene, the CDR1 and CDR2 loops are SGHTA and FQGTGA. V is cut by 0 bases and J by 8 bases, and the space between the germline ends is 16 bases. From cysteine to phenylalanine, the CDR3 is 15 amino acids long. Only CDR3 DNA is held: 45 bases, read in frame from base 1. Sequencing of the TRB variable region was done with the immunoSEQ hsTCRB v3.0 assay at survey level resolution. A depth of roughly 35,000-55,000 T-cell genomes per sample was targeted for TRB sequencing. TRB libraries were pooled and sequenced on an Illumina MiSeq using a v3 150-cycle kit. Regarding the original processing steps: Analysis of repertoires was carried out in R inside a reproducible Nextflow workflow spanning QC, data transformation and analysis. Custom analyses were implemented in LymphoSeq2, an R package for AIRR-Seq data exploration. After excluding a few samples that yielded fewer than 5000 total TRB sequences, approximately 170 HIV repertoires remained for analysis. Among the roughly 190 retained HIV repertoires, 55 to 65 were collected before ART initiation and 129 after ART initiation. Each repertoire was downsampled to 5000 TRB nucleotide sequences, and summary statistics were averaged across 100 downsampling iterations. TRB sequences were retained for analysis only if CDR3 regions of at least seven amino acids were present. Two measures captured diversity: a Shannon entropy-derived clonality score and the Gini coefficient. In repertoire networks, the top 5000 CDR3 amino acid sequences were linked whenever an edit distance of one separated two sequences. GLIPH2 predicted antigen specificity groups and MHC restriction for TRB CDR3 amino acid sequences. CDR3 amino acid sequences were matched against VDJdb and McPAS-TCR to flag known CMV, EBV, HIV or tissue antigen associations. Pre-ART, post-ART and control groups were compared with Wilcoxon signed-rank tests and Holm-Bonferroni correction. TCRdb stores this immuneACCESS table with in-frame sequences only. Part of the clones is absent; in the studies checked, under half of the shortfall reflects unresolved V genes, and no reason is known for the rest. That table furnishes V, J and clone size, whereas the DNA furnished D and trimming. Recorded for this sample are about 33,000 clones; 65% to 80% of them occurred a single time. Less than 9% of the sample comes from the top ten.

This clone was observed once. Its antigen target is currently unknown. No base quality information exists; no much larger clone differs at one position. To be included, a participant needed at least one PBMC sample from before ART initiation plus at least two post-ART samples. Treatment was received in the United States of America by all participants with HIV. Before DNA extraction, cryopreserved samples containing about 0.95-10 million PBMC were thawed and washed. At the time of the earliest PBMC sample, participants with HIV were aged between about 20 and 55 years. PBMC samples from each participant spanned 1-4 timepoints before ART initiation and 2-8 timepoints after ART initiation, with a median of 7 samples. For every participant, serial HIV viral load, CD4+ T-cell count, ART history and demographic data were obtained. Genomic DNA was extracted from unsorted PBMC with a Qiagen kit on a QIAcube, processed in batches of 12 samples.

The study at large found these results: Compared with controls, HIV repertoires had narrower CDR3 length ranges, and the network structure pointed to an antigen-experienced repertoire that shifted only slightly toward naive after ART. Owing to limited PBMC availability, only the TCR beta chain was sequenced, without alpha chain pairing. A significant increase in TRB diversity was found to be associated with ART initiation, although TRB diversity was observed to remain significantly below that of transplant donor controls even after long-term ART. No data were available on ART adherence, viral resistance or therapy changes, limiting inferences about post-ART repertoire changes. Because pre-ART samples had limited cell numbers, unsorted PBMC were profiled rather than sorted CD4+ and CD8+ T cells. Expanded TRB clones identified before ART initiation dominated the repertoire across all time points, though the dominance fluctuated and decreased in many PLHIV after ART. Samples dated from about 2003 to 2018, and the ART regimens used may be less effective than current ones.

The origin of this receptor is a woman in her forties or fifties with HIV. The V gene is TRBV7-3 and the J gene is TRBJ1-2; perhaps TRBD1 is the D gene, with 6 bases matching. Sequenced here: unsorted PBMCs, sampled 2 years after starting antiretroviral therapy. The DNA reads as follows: TGTGCCAGCAGCTTAACTCCCGGGACAAAATCGGGCTACACCTTC. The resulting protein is CASSLTPGTKSGYTF.